Below, one T cell receptor beta chain is given with its context. Its antigen remains unidentified. Profiled with immunoSEQ multiplex PCR; TCRdb holds only in-frame clones, not every one. Among 45,000 to 50,000 clones listed, 85% to 90% were seen once. This sample was taken from a study of a mutant IDH1 vaccine in newly diagnosed glioma. Overall study context: Visit V12 was at week 35; visit V13 was at week 47.

Regarding time point: week 35, safety follow-up. A single vaccine dose contained 300 ug of mutant IDH1 20-mer peptide, and topical imiquimod was used with it. Across weeks 1, 3, 5, 7, 11, 15, 19 and 23, patients received a vaccination each time, eight in all. Study results and caveats: Variations in leading peripheral T cell clonotypes appeared to have no connection with pseudoprogression.

Looked up from germline, CDR1 is MGHDK and CDR2 is SYGVNS. With 1 base removed from V and 2 bases from J, the gap between germline ends came to 0 bases. The CDR3 length is 12 residues. The source material was PBMCs, sampled from a glioma patient whose treatment included an IDH1 peptide vaccine. This TCR came from a woman in her thirties or forties with glioma. The rearrangement uses TRBV25-1 and TRBJ1-3; D remains unclear. CDR3 region: CASSESGNTIYF. DNA for the CDR3: TGTGCCAGCAGTGAATCTGGAAACACCATATATTTT. The complete variable domain, with remaining parts taken from reference TRBV25-1 and TRBJ1-3, reads EADIYQTPRYLVIGTGKKITLECSQTMGHDKMYWYQQDPGMELHLIHYSYGVNSTEKGDLSSESTVSRIRTEHFPLTLESARPSHTSQYLCASSESGNTIYFGEGSWLTVV.